This is a list of T cell receptor beta chains from one sample in a study of graft-versus-host responses after intestinal transplantation. Their antigens are not known. Here immunoSEQ multiplex PCR was the method, and the copy in TCRdb shows in-frame clones only, minus some. The data contain over 100,000 clones, 90% to 95% of them seen just once; the ten biggest clones take up 3.3%. The material was unstimulated CD8+ T cells sorted from spleen or lymph node cells, obtained before intestinal transplant. The receptors stem from a human donor who received an intestinal transplant. CDR3s include the opening cysteine and the closing phenylalanine or tryptophan. A D gene is named only where the DNA matches it firmly. Only some rows state a clone size, as once, few, many or a class for expanded clones.

TRBV11-3	NA	TRBJ2-3	NA	TGTGCCAGCAGCCTAAATAGCCGGGATACGCAGTATTTT	CASSLNSRDTQYF
TRBV28	NA	TRBJ2-1	NA	TGTGCCAGCAGTTTCCCCCAGGAAACGGGGGATGAGCAGTTCTTC	CASSFPQETGDEQFF
TRBV19	NA	TRBJ2-5	TRBD2	TGTGCCAGTAGTCCTAGGACTAGCGGGAGGGAGACCCAGTACTTC	CASSPRTSGRETQYF
TRBV7-6	NA	TRBJ2-7	NA	TGTGCCAGCAGCTTAGTCAGGGGTGGGTCCTACGAGCAGTACTTC	CASSLVRGGSYEQYF
TRBV28	NA	TRBJ1-5	NA	TGTGCCAGCAGTTATGTAGGACGGATTAATCAGCCCCAGCATTTT	CASSYVGRINQPQHF
TRBV18	once	TRBJ1-2	TRBD1	TGTGCCAGCTCAACAGCCCCTCCCGCGAACAGGGGCTATGGCTACACCTTC	CASSTAPPANRGYGYTF
TRBV19	NA	TRBJ1-5	TRBD1	TGTGCCAGTAGTATGGACAGGGTGTATCAGCCCCAGCATTTT	CASSMDRVYQPQHF
TRBV7-9	NA	TRBJ2-7	NA	TGTGCCAGCAGCTCGAGGGGACAAAACTACGAGCAGTACTTC	CASSSRGQNYEQYF
TRBV19	NA	TRBJ2-7	NA	TGTGCCAGTAAATCCGGCGGAGGGGGGGACTACGAGCAGTACTTC	CASKSGGGGDYEQYF
TRBV6-5	NA	TRBJ2-1	NA	TGTGCCAGCAGCGCCTTTACATTCGATGAGCAGTTCTTC	CASSAFTFDEQFF
TRBV4-1	NA	TRBJ2-3	NA	TGCGCCAGCAGCGAACGGGGGGCTTTCACAGATACGCAGTATTTT	CASSERGAFTDTQYF
TRBV10-3	NA	TRBJ1-2	NA	TGTGCCATCAGTGAGACAGTTAACTATGGCTACACCTTC	CAISETVNYGYTF
TRBV28	few	TRBJ2-7	TRBD2	TGTGCCAGCAGTCGCGGGAGTGGGGGAACAAGTGTCGAGCAGTACTTC	CASSRGSGGTSVEQYF
TRBV6-5	NA	TRBJ1-4	TRBD1	TGTGCCAGCAGACTACAGGGGTCGACTAATGAAAAACTGTTTTTT	CASRLQGSTNEKLFF
TRBV6-5	NA	TRBJ2-1	TRBD1	TGTGCCAGCAGTTCAGGGGGCTCCTACAATGAGCAGTTCTTC	CASSSGGSYNEQFF
TRBV19	NA	TRBJ2-2	NA	TGTGCCAGTAGGGGGAGTCAAACCGGGGAGCTGTTTTTT	CASRGSQTGELFF
TRBV9	NA	TRBJ2-1	TRBD2	TGTGCCAGCAGCGTAGGACTAGCGGGAGGCCCATTCTACAATGAGCAGTTCTTC	CASSVGLAGGPFYNEQFF
TRBV9	NA	TRBJ1-4	NA	TGTGCCAGCAGCTCCCCAGAGGAAGGTTATAATGAAAAACTGTTTTTT	CASSSPEEGYNEKLFF
TRBV5-1	NA	TRBJ2-2	TRBD2	TGCGCCAGCAGCCCGCTAGCGGCCTCGAACACCGGGGAGCTGTTTTTT	CASSPLAASNTGELFF
TRBV19	NA	TRBJ2-7	TRBD2	TGTGCCAGTATTGTCGACGTTTTAGCGGGAGCCAACGAGCAGTACTTC	CASIVDVLAGANEQYF
TRBV28	NA	TRBJ1-5	NA	TGTGCCAGCAGTTCTGGGACCTGGGCGGGCAATCAGCCCCAGCATTTT	CASSSGTWAGNQPQHF
TRBV15	NA	TRBJ1-5	NA	TGTGCCACCAGCAGGGCGGGGGCGACCAATCAGCCCCAGCATTTT	CATSRAGATNQPQHF
TRBV15	NA	TRBJ2-1	NA	TGTGCCACCAGCCCAGGCCAGCATAATGAGCAGTTCTTC	CATSPGQHNEQFF
TRBV9	NA	TRBJ1-1	TRBD1	TGTGCCAGCAGCGTAGGGACAGGGTCCAACACTGAAGCTTTCTTT	CASSVGTGSNTEAFF
TRBV30	NA	TRBJ1-1	NA	TGTGCCTGGAGTTTTGGGGGGCTCGACACTGAAGCTTTCTTT	CAWSFGGLDTEAFF
TRBV10-3	NA	TRBJ2-3	TRBD2	TGTGCCATCAGTGGGTTCGGTGCTAGCGGGAGGGCACATACGAGCACAGATACGCAGTATTTT	CAISGFGASGRAHTSTDTQYF